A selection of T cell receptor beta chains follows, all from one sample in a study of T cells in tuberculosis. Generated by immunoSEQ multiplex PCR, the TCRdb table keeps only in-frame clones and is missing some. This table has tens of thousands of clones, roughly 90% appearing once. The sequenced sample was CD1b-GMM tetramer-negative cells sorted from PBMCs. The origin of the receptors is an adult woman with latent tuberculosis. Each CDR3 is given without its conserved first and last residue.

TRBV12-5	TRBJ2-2	ASGLPDSFNTGELF
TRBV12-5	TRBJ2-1	ASGLGQGARDEQF
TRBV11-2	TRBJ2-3	ASSLDLAGGRDTQY
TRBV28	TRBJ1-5	ASSDRVGQPQH
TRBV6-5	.	ASSRTADYEQY
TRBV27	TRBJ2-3	ASSFLGGDTQY
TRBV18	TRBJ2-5	ASSQQETQY
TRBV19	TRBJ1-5	ASSIDLLSLNQPQH
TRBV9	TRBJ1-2	ASSVGVGANYGYT
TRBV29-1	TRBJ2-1	SVTPSGGSYNEQF
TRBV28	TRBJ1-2	ASSSLGQGGTFAGYT
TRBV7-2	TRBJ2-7	ASSLSTSGGSEQY
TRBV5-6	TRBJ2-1	ASSLGRIGEQF
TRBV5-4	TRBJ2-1	ASSSTGSSYNEQF
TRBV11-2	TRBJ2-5	ASSLGRDRGSQETQY
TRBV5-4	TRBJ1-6	ASSWEGGYNSPLH
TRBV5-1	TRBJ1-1	ASREGHPNTEAF
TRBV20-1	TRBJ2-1	SANRVNEQF
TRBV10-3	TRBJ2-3	AIGSRAGAVTDTQY
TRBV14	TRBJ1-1	ASSQRTGRYTEAF
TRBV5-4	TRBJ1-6	ASSLDRVSYNSPLH
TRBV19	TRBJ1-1	ASRLVGNRAVTEAF
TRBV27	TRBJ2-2	ASSGDRDTGELF
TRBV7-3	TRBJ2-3	ASSETGTRTDTQY
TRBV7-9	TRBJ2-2	ASSSLLATGELF
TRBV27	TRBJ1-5	ASSFRGGESAQH
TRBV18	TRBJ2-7	ASSPPPQDTSYEQY
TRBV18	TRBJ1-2	ASSPTGQAYGYT
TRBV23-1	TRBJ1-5	ASSQPKTGGHANQPQH
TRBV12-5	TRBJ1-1	ASGGPAQGGAF
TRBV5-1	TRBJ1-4	ASSLQAGGNEKLF
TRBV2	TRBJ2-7	ASENQGAPTYEQY
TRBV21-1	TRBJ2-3	ASSRPPSLTSGGPTDTQY
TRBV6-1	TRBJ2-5	ASSVGLPPSEQY
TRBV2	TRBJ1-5	ASSDRGNQPQH
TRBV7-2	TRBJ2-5	ASSWRGGRFETQY
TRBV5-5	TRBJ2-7	ASTWGGREQY
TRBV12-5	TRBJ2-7	ASGLSVGPGQFNYEQY
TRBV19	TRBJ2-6	ASSTPGQGAGGANVLT
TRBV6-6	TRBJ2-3	ASSSTDTQY
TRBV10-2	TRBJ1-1	ASSEYGGNTEAF
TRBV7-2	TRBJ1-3	ASSLVWGRGGNTIY
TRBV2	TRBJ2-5	ASSVLAGGPAQETQY
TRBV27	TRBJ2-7	ASGSGTDYEQY
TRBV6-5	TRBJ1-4	ASGDRGVEKLF
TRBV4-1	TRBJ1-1	ASSPVRGNTEAF
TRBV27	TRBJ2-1	ASSKGAGLDEQF
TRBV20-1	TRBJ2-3	SARQIDTQY
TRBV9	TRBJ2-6	ASSVTGNGANVLT
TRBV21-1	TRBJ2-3	ASSSGTGGTDTQY
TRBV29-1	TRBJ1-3	SARGSGNTIY
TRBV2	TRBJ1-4	ASRDRTGTVHEKLF
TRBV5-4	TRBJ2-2	ASSGTGLNTGELF